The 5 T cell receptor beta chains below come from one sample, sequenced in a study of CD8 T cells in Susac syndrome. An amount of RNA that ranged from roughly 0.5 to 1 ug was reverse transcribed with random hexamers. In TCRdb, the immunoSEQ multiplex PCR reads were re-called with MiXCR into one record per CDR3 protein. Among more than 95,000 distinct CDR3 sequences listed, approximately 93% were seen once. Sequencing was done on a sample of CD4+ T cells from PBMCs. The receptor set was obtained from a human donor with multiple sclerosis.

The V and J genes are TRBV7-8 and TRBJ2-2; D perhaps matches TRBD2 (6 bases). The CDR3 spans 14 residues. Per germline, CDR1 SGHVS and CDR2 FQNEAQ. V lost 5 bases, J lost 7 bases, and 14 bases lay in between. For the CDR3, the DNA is TGTGCCAGCAGCCTCGGCGGGAACCACGGGGAGCTGTTTTTT. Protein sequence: CASSLGGNHGELFF.

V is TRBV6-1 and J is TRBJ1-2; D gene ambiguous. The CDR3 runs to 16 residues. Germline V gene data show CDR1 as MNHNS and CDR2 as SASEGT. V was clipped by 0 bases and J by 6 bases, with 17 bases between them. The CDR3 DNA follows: TGTGCCAGCAGTGAAGCGCTAACTCCTACGCCAAATGGCTACACCTTC. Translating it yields CASSEALTPTPNGYTF.

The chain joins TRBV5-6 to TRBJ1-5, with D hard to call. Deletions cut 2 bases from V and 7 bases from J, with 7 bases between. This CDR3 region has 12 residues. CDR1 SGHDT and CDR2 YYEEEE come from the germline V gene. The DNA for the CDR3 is TGTGCCAGCAGCTTTGGGCGCCAGCCCCAGCATTTT. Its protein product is CASSFGRQPQHF. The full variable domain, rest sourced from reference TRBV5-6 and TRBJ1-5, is DAGVTQSPTHLIKTRGQQVTLRCSPKSGHDTVSWYQQALGQGPQFIFQYYEEEERQRGNFPDRFSGHQFPNYSSELNVNALLLGDSALYLCASSFGRQPQHFGDGTRLSIL.

The CDR3: CASSFGYLQETQYF. DNA for the CDR3: TGCGCCAGCAGCTTTGGGTACTTACAAGAGACCCAGTACTTC. The rearrangement uses TRBV5-1 and TRBJ2-5; D gene uncertain. Trimming left V 2 bases short and J 2 bases short, with 10 bases between. Germline CDR1 reads SGHRS; CDR2 reads YFSETQ. CDR3 length equals 14 residues.

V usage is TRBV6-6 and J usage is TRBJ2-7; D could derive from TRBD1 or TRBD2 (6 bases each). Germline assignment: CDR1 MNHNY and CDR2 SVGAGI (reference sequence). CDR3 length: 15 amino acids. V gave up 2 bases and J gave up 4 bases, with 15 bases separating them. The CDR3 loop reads CASSYGQTRRYEQYF. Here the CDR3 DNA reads TGTGCCAGCAGTTACGGACAGACTAGAAGGTACGAGCAGTACTTC.